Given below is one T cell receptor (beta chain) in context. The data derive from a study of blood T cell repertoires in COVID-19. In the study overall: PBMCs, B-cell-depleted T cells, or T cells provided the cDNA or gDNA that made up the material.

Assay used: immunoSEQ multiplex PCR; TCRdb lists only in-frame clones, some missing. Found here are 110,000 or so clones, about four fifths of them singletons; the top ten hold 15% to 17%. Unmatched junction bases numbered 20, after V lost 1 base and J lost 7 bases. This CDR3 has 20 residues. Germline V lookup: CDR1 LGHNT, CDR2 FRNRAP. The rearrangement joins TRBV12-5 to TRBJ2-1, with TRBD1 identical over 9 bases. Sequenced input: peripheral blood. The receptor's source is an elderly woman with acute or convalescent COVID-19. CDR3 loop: CASGLDPRDRVNGYGNEQFF. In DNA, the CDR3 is TGTGCTAGTGGTTTGGATCCCCGGGACAGGGTGAATGGGTATGGGAATGAGCAGTTCTTC. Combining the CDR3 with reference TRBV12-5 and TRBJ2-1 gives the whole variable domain DARVTQTPRHKVTEMGQEVTMRCQPILGHNTVFWYRQTMMQGLELLAYFRNRAPLDDSGMPKDRFSAEMPDATLATLKIQPSEPRDSAVYFCASGLDPRDRVNGYGNEQFFGPGTRLTVL.